These 27 T cell receptor beta chains originate from one sample sequenced in a study of blood T cell repertoires in COVID-19. The table came from immunoSEQ multiplex PCR; TCRdb's copy has only in-frame clones and leaves some out. The sample has approximately 170,000 clones, more than 70% seen once. Sequenced: peripheral blood. The receptors here all came from a woman aged 80 or over with active or convalescent COVID-19.

The sample holds one count of this clone. V gene TRBV5-1 combines with J gene TRBJ2-3, with a tentative D call TRBD2 (5 bases). V lost 7 bases and J lost 3, with 18 bases in between. Germline V gene data show CDR1 as SGHRS and CDR2 as YFSETQ. CDR3 length equals 15 residues. The CDR3 sequence: CASAEVERGTDTQYF. As DNA, the CDR3 is TGCGCCAGCGCCGAGGTTGAGCGCGGGACAGATACGCAGTATTTT.

The chain uses TRBV18 and TRBJ1-2, with D maybe TRBD1 (6 bases). Germline V gene data show CDR1 as KGHSH and CDR2 as LQKENI. The CDR3 runs 15 residues. Trimming stripped 3 bases from V and 8 bases from J, with 19 bases between. Here the CDR3 DNA reads TGTGCCAGCTCACCGTCGGAACAGGGAGTGTCGGGCTACACCTTC. As protein: CASSPSEQGVSGYTF.

This clone turned up a few times. The gene calls are TRBV24-1 and TRBJ2-3; D unclear. From germline, CDR1 is KGHDR and CDR2 SFDVKD. The V end was cut by 4 bases, the J end by 0 bases, with 7 bases between. CDR3 length equals 14 residues. This CDR3 reads CATSDRASTDTQYF. For the CDR3, the DNA is TGTGCCACCAGTGACCGCGCTAGCACAGATACGCAGTATTTT.

This chain joins TRBV21-1 and TRBJ1-1; the table calls TRBD1, which could not be checked here. TRBV21-1 is classified as a pseudogene. This CDR3 comprises 14 residues. The chain's CDR3 is CASSIKDSNTEAFF. CDR3 bases: TGTGCCAGCAGCATCAAAGACAGCAACACTGAAGCTTTCTTT.

This clone has a handful of counts. V gene TRBV19 combines with J gene TRBJ1-5; tentative D call: TRBD1 (6 bases). The CDR3 consists of 15 residues. Deletions cut 7 bases from V and 5 bases from J, with 18 bases between. In germline, CDR1 is LNHDA, CDR2 SQIVND (reference sequence). Here the CDR3 reads CASKQGGATHQPQHF. The DNA for the CDR3 is TGTGCCAGTAAACAAGGGGGTGCGACCCATCAGCCCCAGCATTTT.

V usage is TRBV9 and J usage is TRBJ2-1, with D perhaps matching TRBD2 (7 bases). This CDR3 spans 15 amino acids. Per the germline V gene, CDR1 is SGDLS and CDR2 is YYNGEE. Trimming shortened V by 2 bases and J by 0 bases, and 9 bases separated the two germline ends. CDR3 loop: CASSVRGGSYNEQFF. DNA for the CDR3: TGTGCCAGCAGCGTTAGGGGGGGCTCCTACAATGAGCAGTTCTTC.

The rearrangement links TRBV7-9 to TRBJ2-5; TRBD1 agrees at 10 bases. The CDR3 covers 15 residues. Germline loops: CDR1 SEHNR, CDR2 FQNEAQ (reference sequence). J gave up 4 bases and V 4 bases, and 6 bases lay outside the gene matches. The CDR3 DNA reads TGTGCCAGCAGCTCGTCGACAGGGGGCTCAGAGACCCAGTACTTC. Protein: CASSSSTGGSETQYF. Variable domain in full (rest from reference TRBV7-9 and TRBJ2-5): DTGVSQNPRHKITKRGQNVTFRCDPISEHNRLYWYRQTLGQGPEFLTYFQNEAQLEKSRLLSDRFSAERPKGSFSTLEIQRTEQGDSAMYLCASSSSTGGSETQYFGPGTRLLVL.

The chain employs TRBV4-1 and TRBJ2-1, with 10 bases fitting TRBD2. Germline values: CDR1 MGHRA, CDR2 YSYEKL. V was pared by 0 bases and J by 4 bases, with 9 bases of the junction left unmatched. CDR3 length: 18 residues. In nucleotides, the CDR3 is TGCGCCAGCAGCCAAGACGATTCCGGGACTAGCGTGTACAATGAGCAGTTCTTC. Translation gives CASSQDDSGTSVYNEQFF.

The chain carries TRBV7-9 and TRBJ1-4; no reliable D call. The V end was cut by 5 bases, the J end by 0 bases, with 10 bases between. The CDR3 runs 15 residues. Looked up from germline, CDR1 is SEHNR and CDR2 is FQNEAQ (reference sequence). Here the CDR3 DNA reads TGTGCCAGCAGCCGCGGGAACCCAACTAATGAAAAACTGTTTTTT. This codes for CASSRGNPTNEKLFF.

This chain joins TRBV5-4 and TRBJ2-2; possible D gene TRBD1, 5 bases. With 4 bases removed from V and 6 bases from J, the gap between germline ends came to 19 bases. The CDR3 is 16 amino acids. Germline CDR1 SGHNT, CDR2 YYREEE (reference sequence). The CDR3 loop reads CASSDGRTFEAGELFF. The CDR3 bases are TGTGCCAGCAGCGACGGACGGACATTTGAGGCCGGGGAGCTGTTTTTT.

The V gene is TRBV6-1, the J gene TRBJ1-1; the match to TRBD1 covers 7 bases. This CDR3 comprises 14 residues. Per germline, CDR1 MNHNS and CDR2 SASEGT. Losses at the gene ends were 1 base for V and 7 bases for J; bases not matched to a gene: 6. As DNA, the CDR3 is TGTGCCAGCAGTGAAGTAGGGACAGTGGGTGAAGCTTTCTTT. Translation: CASSEVGTVGEAFF.

The table lists this clone with a few counts. This chain connects TRBV7-3 to TRBJ2-2; 8 positions agree with TRBD1. The CDR3 runs to 16 residues. CDR1 is SGHTA, CDR2 FQGTGA, per germline. The V and J ends lost 5 bases and 1 base, in that order; junction bases with no gene match: 6. As DNA, the CDR3 is TGTGCCAGCAGCCCGCAGGGGGCGCGGAACACCGGGGAGCTGTTTTTT. This gives the protein CASSPQGARNTGELFF.

The CDR3 here is CASSVEQVPGNTIYF. In DNA, the CDR3 is TGTGCCAGCAGCGTAGAACAGGTCCCTGGAAACACCATATATTTT. The chain has TRBV9 and TRBJ1-3; perhaps TRBD1 as D (5 bases). V was shortened by 0 bases and J by 2 bases, with 9 bases between the two germline ends. The germline V gene encodes CDR1 SGDLS and CDR2 YYNGEE. This CDR3 is 15 amino acids long.

This chain joins TRBV6-5 and TRBJ2-1, with a tentative D call TRBD1 (6 bases). The CDR3 covers 16 residues. The V end lost 2 bases, the J end lost 5 bases, and 16 bases lay between the germline ends. CDR1 and CDR2 (germline): MNHEY, SVGAGI. CDR3 in amino acids: CASSYQGPLVNNEQFF. As DNA, the CDR3 is TGTGCCAGCAGTTACCAGGGGCCCCTTGTGAACAATGAGCAGTTCTTC.

The chain has TRBV28 and TRBJ1-3; D might be TRBD1 (6 bases). The CDR3 is 15 residues long. CDR1 and CDR2 (germline): MDHEN, SYDVKM. Trimming stripped 8 bases from V and 4 bases from J, with 18 bases between. The CDR3 DNA is TGTGCCAGCCTCCCGGCGGGGGCGGGGGGAAACACCATATATTTT. Translated, it gives CASLPAGAGGNTIYF.

The chain couples TRBV30 to TRBJ1-6, with D possibly matching TRBD1 (6 bases). The CDR3 sequence is 13 residues long. Per germline, CDR1 GTSNPN and CDR2 SVGIG (reference sequence). Deletions cut 0 bases from V and 7 bases from J, with 7 bases between. This CDR3 reads CAWSVQGNSPLHF. For the CDR3, the DNA is TGTGCCTGGAGTGTACAGGGAAATTCACCCCTCCACTTT.

The rearrangement uses TRBV19 and TRBJ2-7; TRBD2 is a possible D gene (6 bases). The germline V gene encodes CDR1 LNHDA and CDR2 SQIVND (reference sequence). The ends were cut back, 6 bases at V and 4 bases at J, with 16 bases in the middle. The CDR3 covers 14 residues. CDR3 loop: CASSPGEIRYEQYF. The DNA of the CDR3 is TGTGCCAGTAGCCCGGGGGAGATTAGGTACGAGCAGTACTTC. Together with reference TRBV19 and TRBJ2-7, the CDR3 gives the full variable domain: DGGITQSPKYLFRKEGQNVTLSCEQNLNHDAMYWYRQDPGQGLRLIYYSQIVNDFQKGDIAEGYSVSREKKESFPLTVTSAQKNPTAFYLCASSPGEIRYEQYFGPGTRLTVT.

The CDR3 region is CASSESAALYGYTF. As DNA, the CDR3 is TGTGCCAGCAGTGAATCAGCAGCGCTATATGGCTACACCTTC. The V call is TRBV25-1, the J call TRBJ1-2; no firm D call. CDR1 and CDR2 (germline): MGHDK, SYGVNS. Trimming removed 1 base at V and 5 bases at J, with 11 bases between. This CDR3 spans 14 amino acids.

The chain carries TRBV15 and TRBJ2-7; D might be TRBD2 (6 bases). This CDR3 contains 14 residues. Trimming pared 0 bases from V and 4 bases from J, leaving 10 bases between. The germline gives CDR1 LNHNV, CDR2 YYDKDF (reference sequence). The CDR3 DNA sequence: TGTGCCACCAGCAGAGATCGGGGACTGTACGAGCAGTACTTC. Protein sequence: CATSRDRGLYEQYF.

The chain carries TRBV5-1 and TRBJ2-7; the match to TRBD2 covers 10 bases. CDR1 is SGHRS and CDR2 is YFSETQ in the germline V gene. The CDR3 has 14 amino acids. The ends lost 2 bases at V and 2 bases at J; junction bases unmatched: 1. DNA of the CDR3: TGCGCCAGCAGCTTAACTAGCGGGGCCTACGAGCAGTACTTC. Translated, it gives CASSLTSGAYEQYF.

V gene TRBV13 combines with J gene TRBJ2-7; possible D gene TRBD1, 6 bases. The CDR3 length is 17 residues. Trimming left V 3 bases short and J 6 bases short, with 24 bases between. Germline loops: CDR1 PRHDT, CDR2 FYEKMQ (reference sequence). The DNA of the CDR3 is TGTGCCAGCAGCTTGTATCGGAACCGGGACAAGATGGGCGAGCAGTACTTC. Protein product: CASSLYRNRDKMGEQYF.

This clone was counted once. The chain combines TRBV7-3 with TRBJ2-3, with D possibly matching TRBD2 (5 bases). This CDR3 comprises 16 residues. Between the trimmed V and J ends, which lost 3 bases and 2 bases, there was a span of 15 bases. From germline, CDR1 is SGHTA and CDR2 FQGTGA. The CDR3 loop reads CASSFGNSYSTDTQYF. The CDR3 region has the DNA TGTGCCAGCAGCTTCGGGAACAGCTATTCCACAGATACGCAGTATTTT.

This chain connects TRBV28 to TRBJ1-5; D call uncertain. Germline V gives CDR1 MDHEN, CDR2 SYDVKM. The V and J ends lost 7 bases and 3 bases respectively, with 7 bases between them. The CDR3 loop spans 12 amino acids. The CDR3 DNA follows: TGTGCCAGCACCCTGGCCAATCAGCCCCAGCATTTT. Translation gives CASTLANQPQHF.

The chain employs TRBV29-1 and TRBJ1-1; a possible D gene is TRBD1 (6 bases). V shed 8 bases and J shed 8 bases, with 12 bases lying between them. The germline V gene has CDR1 SQVTM and CDR2 ANQGSEA. The CDR3 covers 10 residues. The CDR3: CSSWTDEAFF. For the CDR3, the DNA is TGCAGCTCGTGGACAGACGAAGCTTTCTTT.

To note about this clone: The same CDR3 arises from other DNA sequences in this sample as well. The chain combines TRBV28 with TRBJ2-1; TRBD2 is a possible D gene (6 bases). The germline gives CDR1 MDHEN, CDR2 SYDVKM. Trimming cost V 3 bases and J 4 bases, with 10 bases left between them. The CDR3 has 14 residues. CDR3 in amino acids: CASSFGGSYNEQFF. Written as DNA, the CDR3 is TGTGCCAGCAGTTTTGGGGGGAGTTACAATGAGCAGTTCTTC.

This clone was detected only a few times. This chain uses TRBV9 with TRBJ1-3, with D unclear. V lost 0 bases, J lost 3 bases, and 7 bases lay in between. Germline V gene data show CDR1 as SGDLS and CDR2 as YYNGEE. The CDR3 sequence is 14 residues long. For the CDR3, the DNA is TGTGCCAGCAGCGTAGAGGGAGGTGGAAACACCATATATTTT. It yields the protein CASSVEGGGNTIYF.

The genes are TRBV6-1 and TRBJ1-2; D gene ambiguous. Germline values: CDR1 MNHNS, CDR2 SASEGT. The CDR3 covers 15 residues. Trimming cost V 0 bases and J 4 bases, with 12 bases left between them. For the CDR3, the DNA is TGTGCCAGCAGTGAAGCGGTGGCAGACTTCTATGGCTACACCTTC. It yields the protein CASSEAVADFYGYTF.